This T cell receptor beta chain was found in a study of patients and donors after allogeneic stem cell transplantation. This clonotype was recorded a few times. The junction departs from germline at one end; a sequencing error may be responsible. TCRdb itself ran the RT-PCR reads through MiXCR, one entry per CDR3 protein. The data contain about 410,000 distinct CDR3 sequences, around 15% of them singletons. The germline CDR1 and CDR2 sequences are LGHDT and YNNKEL (reference sequence). This CDR3 spans 17 amino acids. Sequences were obtained from blood, either unsorted or a sorted T cell fraction (not recorded which). This sequence was found in a human donor who was either an allogeneic HSCT recipient or a stem cell or donor lymphocyte infusion donor (not recorded which). It is not recorded whose cells these are; they may come from a transplant donor. The chain is built from TRBV3-1 and TRBJ2-1; 10 bases match TRBD1. CDR3 DNA sequence: TGTGCCAGCAGCGAAGACGGGGACAGGGGTCCCTACAATGAGCAGTTCTTC. Its translation is CASSEDGDRGPYNEQFF.